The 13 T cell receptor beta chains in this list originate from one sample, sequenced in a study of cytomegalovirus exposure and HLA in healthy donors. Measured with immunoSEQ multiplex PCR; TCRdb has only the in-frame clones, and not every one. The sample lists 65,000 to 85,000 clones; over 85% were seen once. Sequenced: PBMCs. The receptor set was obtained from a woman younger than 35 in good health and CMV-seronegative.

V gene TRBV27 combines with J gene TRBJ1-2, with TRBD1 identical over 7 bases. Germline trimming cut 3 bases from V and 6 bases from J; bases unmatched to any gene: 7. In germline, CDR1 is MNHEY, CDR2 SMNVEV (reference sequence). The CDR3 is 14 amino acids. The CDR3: CASSFKGARNGYTF. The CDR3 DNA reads TGTGCCAGCAGTTTCAAGGGGGCGAGGAATGGCTACACCTTC.

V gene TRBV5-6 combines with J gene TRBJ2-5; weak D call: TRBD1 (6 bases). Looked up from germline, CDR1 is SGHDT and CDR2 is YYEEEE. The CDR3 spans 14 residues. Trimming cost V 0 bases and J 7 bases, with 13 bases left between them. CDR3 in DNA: TGTGCCAGCAGCTTGGGGACAGCAATGGGGACCCAGTACTTC. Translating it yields CASSLGTAMGTQYF.

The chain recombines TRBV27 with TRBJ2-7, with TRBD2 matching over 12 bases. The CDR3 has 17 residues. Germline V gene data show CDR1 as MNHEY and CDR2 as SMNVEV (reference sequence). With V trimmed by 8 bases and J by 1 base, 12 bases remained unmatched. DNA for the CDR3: TGTGCCAGCTCCTCCCTGACTAGCGGGAGAAGGTCCTACGAGCAGTACTTC. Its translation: CASSSLTSGRRSYEQYF.

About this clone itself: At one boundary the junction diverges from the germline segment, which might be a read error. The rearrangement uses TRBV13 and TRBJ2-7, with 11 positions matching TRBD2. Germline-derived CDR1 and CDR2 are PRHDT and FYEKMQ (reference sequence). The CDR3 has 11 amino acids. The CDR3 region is CASSQMGLADF. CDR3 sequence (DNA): TGTGCCAGCAGTCAAATGGGACTAGCGGACTTC.

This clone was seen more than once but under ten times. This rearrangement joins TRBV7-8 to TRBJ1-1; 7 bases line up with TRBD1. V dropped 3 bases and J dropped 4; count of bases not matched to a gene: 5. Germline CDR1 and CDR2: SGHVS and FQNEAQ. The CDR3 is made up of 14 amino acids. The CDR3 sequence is CASSLAQGSTEAFF. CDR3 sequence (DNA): TGTGCCAGCAGCTTGGCACAGGGGAGCACTGAAGCTTTCTTT.

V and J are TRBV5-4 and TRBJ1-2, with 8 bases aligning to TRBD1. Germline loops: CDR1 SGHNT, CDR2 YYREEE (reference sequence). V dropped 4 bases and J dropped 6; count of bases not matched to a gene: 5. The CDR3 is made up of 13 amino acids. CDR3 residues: CASSIGQGDGYTF. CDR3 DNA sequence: TGTGCCAGCAGCATCGGACAGGGTGATGGCTACACCTTC.

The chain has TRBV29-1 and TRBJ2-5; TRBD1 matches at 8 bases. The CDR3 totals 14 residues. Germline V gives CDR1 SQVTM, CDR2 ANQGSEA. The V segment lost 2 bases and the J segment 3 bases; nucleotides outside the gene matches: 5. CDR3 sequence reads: CSVELPGGEETQYF. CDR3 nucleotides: TGCAGCGTTGAACTGCCAGGGGGCGAAGAGACCCAGTACTTC.

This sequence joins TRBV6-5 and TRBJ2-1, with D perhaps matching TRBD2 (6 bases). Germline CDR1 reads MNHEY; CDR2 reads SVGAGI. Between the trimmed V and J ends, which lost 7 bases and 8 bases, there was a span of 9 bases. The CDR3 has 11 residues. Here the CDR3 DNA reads TGTGCCAGCACAACGGGGGATGAGCAGTTCTTC. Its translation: CASTTGDEQFF.

The CDR3 DNA sequence: TGTGCCAGCAGCCAAGACGCGGGTGAGCAGTTCTTC. Translation: CASSQDAGEQFF. V is TRBV14 and J is TRBJ2-1, with D possibly matching TRBD2 (5 bases). Germline V gene sequence: CDR1 SGHDN, CDR2 FVKESK. V was cut by 0 bases and J by 9 bases, with 6 bases left in between. The CDR3 extends over 12 amino acids.

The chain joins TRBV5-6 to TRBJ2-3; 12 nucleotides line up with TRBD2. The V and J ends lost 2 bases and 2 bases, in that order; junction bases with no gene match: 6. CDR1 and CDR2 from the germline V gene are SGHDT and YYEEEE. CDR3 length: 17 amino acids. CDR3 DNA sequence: TGTGCCAGCAGCTTCAGGACTAGCGGGACCCACACAGATACGCAGTATTTT. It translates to CASSFRTSGTHTDTQYF.

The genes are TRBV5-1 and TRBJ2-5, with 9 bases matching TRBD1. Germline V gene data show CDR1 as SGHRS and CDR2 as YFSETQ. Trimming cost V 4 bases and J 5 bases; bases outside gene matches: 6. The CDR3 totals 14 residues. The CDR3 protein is CASSRDRVGETQYF. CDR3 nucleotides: TGCGCCAGCAGCCGGGACAGGGTAGGGGAGACCCAGTACTTC.

This CDR3 reads CASSLRQGAYEQYF. CDR3 in DNA: TGTGCCAGCAGCCTCCGACAGGGAGCCTACGAGCAGTACTTC. V usage is TRBV7-2 and J usage is TRBJ2-7; 7 positions agree with TRBD1. CDR1 and CDR2 from the germline V gene are SGHTA and FQGNSA. The CDR3 loop spans 14 amino acids. Trimming cost V 5 bases and J 2 bases; bases outside gene matches: 6. Supplemented by reference TRBV7-2 and TRBJ2-7, the full variable domain reads GAGVSQSPSNKVTEKGKDVELRCDPISGHTALYWYRQSLGQGLEFLIYFQGNSAPDKSGLPSDRFSAERTGGSVSTLTIQRTQQEDSAVYLCASSLRQGAYEQYFGPGTRLTVT.

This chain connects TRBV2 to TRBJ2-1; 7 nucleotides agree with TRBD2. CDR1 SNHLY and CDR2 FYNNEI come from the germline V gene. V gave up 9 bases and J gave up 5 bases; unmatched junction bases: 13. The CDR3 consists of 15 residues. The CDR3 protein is CARTAGERGNNEQFF. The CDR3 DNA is TGTGCCAGAACCGCGGGGGAGAGAGGTAACAATGAGCAGTTCTTC.